This T cell receptor beta chain derives from a study of blood T cell repertoires in COVID-19. Study information: PBMCs, B-cell-depleted T cells, or T cells were the source of the cDNA or gDNA that made up the material.

Data came from immunoSEQ multiplex PCR; TCRdb stores just in-frame clones and leaves some out. The sample has approximately 220,000 clones, about four fifths seen once; the top ten hold 4.8%. The sample holds a few counts of this clone. The germline gives CDR1 GTSNPN, CDR2 SVGIG (reference sequence). The CDR3 runs 12 residues. Trimming removed 8 bases at V and 3 bases at J, with 12 bases between. Participant-given clinical history determined each cohort assignment. Within 2 weeks before study entry, exposed participants met a COVID-19 case. The source of this sequence is a woman in her forties or fifties who had been exposed to COVID-19. The specimen was PBMCs or T cells enriched from blood (not recorded which). J is TRBJ2-3 and V is TRBV30; the D gene is possibly TRBD2 (6 bases). The CDR3 here is CAGTSPTDTQYF. DNA of the CDR3: TGTGCCGGAACTAGCCCGACAGATACGCAGTATTTT.